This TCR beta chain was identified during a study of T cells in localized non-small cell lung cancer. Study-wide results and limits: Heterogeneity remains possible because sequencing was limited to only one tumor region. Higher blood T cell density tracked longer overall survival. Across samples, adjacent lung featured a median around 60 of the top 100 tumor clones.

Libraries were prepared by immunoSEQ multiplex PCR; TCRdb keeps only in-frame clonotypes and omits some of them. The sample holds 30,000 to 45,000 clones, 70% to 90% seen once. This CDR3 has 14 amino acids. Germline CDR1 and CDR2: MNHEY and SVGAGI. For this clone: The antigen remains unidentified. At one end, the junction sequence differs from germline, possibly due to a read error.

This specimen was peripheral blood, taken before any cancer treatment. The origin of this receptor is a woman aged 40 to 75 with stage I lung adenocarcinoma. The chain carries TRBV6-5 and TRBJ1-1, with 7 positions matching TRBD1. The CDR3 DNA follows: TGTGCCAGCAGTACAGGGGCCGGTGGTGGGTTTGGGATCTTT. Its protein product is CASSTGAGGGFGIF.